The entry that follows covers one TCR beta chain sequence. The antigen is unknown. This sample was taken from a study of T cell responses to AZD1222 COVID-19 vaccine. General observations from the study: CD4 TCRs covered the whole spike, strongest at regions 160-218 and 743-854. The study found Spike-specific TCR breadth and depth rose after two AZD1222 doses. Mostly white British, mostly female donors; authors suggested clonal diversity may be underestimated.

TCRdb's copy holds only in-frame clones and misses some; the assay was immunoSEQ multiplex PCR. Found here are about 180,000 clones, 85% to 90% of them singletons; the top ten hold approximately 0.5%. V lost 3 bases to trimming and J lost 6 bases; unmatched junction nucleotides: 8. Germline CDR1 is SGHTA and CDR2 is FQGTGA. This CDR3 has 15 residues. The sequencing used peripheral blood, collected on day 0 of AZD1222 vaccination. This clonotype was obtained from an adult in good health. The chain combines TRBV7-3 with TRBJ2-1; 7 bases are shared with TRBD2. CDR3 in DNA: TGTGCCAGCAGCTTTGGACTGCTAGCGGTCAATGAGCAGTTCTTC. Translated: CASSFGLLAVNEQFF.